This T cell receptor (beta chain) stems from a study of CD8 T cells in ankylosing spondylitis. The table lists this clonotype with many counts. Quantitative 5'-RACE with molecular barcodes was used to make the TCR beta libraries. TCRdb reprocessed the 5' RACE reads with MiXCR, giving one entry per CDR3 protein. This table holds under 250,000 distinct CDR3 sequences, roughly 10% found once. Material: blood, either unsorted or a sorted T cell fraction (not recorded which). The receptor's source is a male donor with ankylosing spondylitis or in good health (not recorded which).

In nucleotides, the CDR3 is TGTGCCATCAGTGGGGAGGGACGCGAGCAGTACTTC. It is translated as CAISGEGREQYF. J is TRBJ2-7 and V is TRBV10-3; the match to TRBD2 covers 7 bases. CDR3 length: 12 amino acids. The germline gives CDR1 ENHRY, CDR2 SYGVKD. V trimming: 4 bases; J trimming: 6 bases; junction bases outside the gene matches: 3.